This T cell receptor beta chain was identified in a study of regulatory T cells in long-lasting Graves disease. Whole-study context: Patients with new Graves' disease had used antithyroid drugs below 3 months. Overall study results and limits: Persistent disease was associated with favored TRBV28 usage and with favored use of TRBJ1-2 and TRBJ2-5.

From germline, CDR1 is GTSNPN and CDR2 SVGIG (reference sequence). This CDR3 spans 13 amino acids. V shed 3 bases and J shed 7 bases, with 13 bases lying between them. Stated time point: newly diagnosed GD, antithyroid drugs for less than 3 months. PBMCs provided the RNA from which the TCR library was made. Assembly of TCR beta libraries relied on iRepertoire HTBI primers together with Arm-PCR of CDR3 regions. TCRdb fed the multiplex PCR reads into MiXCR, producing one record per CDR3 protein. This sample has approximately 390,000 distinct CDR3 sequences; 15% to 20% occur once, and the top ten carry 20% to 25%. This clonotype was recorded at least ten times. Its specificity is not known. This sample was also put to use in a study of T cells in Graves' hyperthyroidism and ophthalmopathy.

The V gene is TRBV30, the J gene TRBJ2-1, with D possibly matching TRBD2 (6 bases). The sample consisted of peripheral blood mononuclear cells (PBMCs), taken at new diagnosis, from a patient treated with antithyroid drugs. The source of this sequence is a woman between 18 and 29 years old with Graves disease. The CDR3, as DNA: TGTGCCTGGAGCGCGGGGCCTGGGAATGAGCAGTTCTTC. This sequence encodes CAWSAGPGNEQFF.